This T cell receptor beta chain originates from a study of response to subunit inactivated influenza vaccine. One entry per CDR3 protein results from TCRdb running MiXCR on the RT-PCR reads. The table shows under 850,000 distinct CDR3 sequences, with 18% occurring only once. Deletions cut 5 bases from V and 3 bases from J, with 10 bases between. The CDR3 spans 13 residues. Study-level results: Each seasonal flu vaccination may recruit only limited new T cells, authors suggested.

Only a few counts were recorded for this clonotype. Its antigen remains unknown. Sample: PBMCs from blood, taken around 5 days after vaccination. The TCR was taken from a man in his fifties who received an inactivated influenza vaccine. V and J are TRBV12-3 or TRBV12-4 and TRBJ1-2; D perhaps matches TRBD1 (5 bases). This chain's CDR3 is CASSQTAHYGYTF. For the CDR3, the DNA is TGTGCCAGCAGTCAGACAGCGCACTATGGCTACACCTTC.